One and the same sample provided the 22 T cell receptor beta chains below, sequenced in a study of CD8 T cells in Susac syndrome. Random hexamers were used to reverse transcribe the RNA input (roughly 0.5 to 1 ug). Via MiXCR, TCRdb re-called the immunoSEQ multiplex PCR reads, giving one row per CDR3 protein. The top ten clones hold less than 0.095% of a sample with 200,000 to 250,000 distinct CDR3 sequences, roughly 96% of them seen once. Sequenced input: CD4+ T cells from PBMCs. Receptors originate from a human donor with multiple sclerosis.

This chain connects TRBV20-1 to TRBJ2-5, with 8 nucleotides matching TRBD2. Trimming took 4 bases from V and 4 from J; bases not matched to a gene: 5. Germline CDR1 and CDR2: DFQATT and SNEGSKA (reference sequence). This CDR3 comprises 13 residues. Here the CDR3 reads CSATGGAGETQYF. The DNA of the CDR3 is TGCAGTGCTACCGGGGGGGCCGGAGAGACCCAGTACTTC.

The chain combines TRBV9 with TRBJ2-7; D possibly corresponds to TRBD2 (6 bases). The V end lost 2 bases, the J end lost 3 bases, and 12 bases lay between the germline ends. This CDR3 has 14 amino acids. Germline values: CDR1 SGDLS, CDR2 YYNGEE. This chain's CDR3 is CASSVAGTDYEQYF. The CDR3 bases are TGTGCCAGCAGCGTGGCGGGGACGGACTACGAGCAGTACTTC. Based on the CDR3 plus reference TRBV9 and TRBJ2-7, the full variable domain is DSGVTQTPKHLITATGQRVTLRCSPRSGDLSVYWYQQSLDQGLQFLIQYYNGEERAKGNILERFSAQQFPDLHSELNLSSLELGDSALYFCASSVAGTDYEQYFGPGTRLTVT.

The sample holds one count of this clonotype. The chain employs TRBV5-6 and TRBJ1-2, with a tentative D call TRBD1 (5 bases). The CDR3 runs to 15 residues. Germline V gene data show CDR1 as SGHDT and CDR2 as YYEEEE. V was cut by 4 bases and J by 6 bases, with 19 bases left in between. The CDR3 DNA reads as TGTGCCAGCAGCGTACGGGGACGGGGAGGCGATGGCTACACCTTC. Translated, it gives CASSVRGRGGDGYTF.

In nucleotides, the CDR3 is TGTGCCAGCAGCTCACAGCCGAACACTGAAGCTTTCTTT. Translation gives CASSSQPNTEAFF. This chain connects TRBV11-1 to TRBJ1-1; D gene ambiguous. Per the germline V gene, CDR1 is SGHAT and CDR2 is FQDESV (reference sequence). The V end was cut by 4 bases, the J end by 1 base, with 7 bases between. This CDR3 is built from 13 residues. Full variable domain (missing parts from reference TRBV11-1 and TRBJ1-1): EAEVAQSPRYKITEKSQAVAFWCDPISGHATLYWYRQILGQGPELLVQFQDESVVDDSQLPKDRFSAERLKGVDSTLKIQPAELGDSAMYLCASSSQPNTEAFFGQGTRLTVV.

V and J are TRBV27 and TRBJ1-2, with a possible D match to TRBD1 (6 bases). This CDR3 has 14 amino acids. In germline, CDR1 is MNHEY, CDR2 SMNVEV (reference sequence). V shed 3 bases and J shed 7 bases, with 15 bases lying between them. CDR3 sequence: CASSFRGALGGYTF. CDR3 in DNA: TGTGCCAGCAGTTTCCGGGGGGCGCTGGGTGGCTACACCTTC.

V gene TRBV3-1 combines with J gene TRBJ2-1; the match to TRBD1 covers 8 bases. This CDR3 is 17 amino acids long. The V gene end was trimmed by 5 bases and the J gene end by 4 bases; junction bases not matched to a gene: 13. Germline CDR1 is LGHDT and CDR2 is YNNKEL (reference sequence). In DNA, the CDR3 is TGTGCCAGCAGCGTAGGGGCGACAGGGGCGCGATACAATGAGCAGTTCTTC. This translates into CASSVGATGARYNEQFF.

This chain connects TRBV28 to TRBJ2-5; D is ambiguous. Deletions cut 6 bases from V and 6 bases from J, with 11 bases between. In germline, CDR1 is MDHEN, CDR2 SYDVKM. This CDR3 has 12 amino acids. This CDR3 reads CASSQVLKTQYF. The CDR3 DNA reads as TGTGCCAGCAGCCAGGTCCTAAAGACCCAGTACTTC.

CDR3 loop: CASSLAAGGPKFF. The CDR3 nucleotides are TGTGCCAGCAGTTTGGCCGCGGGAGGGCCGAAGTTCTTC. The rearrangement joins TRBV27 to TRBJ2-1; TRBD2 matches 9 bases. The CDR3 extends over 13 amino acids. Germline V gene lookup returns CDR1 MNHEY and CDR2 SMNVEV (reference sequence). V lost 3 bases and J lost 14; bases outside the gene matches: 8.

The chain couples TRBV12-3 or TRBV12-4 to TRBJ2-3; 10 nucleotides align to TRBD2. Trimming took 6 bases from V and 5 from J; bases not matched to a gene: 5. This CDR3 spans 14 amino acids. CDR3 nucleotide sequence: TGTGCCAGCAGACCATCTAGCGGGGGAGATACGCAGTATTTT. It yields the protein CASRPSSGGDTQYF.

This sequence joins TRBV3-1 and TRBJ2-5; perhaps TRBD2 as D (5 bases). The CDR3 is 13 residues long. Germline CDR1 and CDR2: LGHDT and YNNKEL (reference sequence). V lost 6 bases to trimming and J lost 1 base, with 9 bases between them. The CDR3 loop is CASRQRFQETQYF. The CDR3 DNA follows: TGTGCCAGCAGACAGCGGTTCCAAGAGACCCAGTACTTC.

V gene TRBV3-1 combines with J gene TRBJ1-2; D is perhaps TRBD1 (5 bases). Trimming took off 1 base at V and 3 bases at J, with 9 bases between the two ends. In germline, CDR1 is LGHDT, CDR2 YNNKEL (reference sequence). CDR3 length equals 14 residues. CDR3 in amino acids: CASSQGPGDYGYTF. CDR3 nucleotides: TGTGCCAGCAGCCAAGGTCCGGGGGACTATGGCTACACCTTC.

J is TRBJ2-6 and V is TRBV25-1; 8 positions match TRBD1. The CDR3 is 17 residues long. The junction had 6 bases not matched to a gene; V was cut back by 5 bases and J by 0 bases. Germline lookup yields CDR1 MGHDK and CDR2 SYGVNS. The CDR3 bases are TGTGCCAGCAGTCAGGGACAGGAGATCTCTGGGGCCAACGTCCTGACTTTC. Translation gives CASSQGQEISGANVLTF.

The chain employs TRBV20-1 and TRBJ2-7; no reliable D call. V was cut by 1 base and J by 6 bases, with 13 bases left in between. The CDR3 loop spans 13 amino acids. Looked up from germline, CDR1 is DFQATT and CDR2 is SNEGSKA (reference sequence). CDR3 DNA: TGCAGTGCTAGAGGCACGCAGATCAGCGAGCAGTACTTC. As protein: CSARGTQISEQYF.

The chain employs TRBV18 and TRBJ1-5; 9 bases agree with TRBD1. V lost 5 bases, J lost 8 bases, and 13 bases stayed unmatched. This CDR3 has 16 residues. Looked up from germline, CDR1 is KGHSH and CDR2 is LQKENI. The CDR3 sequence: CASSITQPGTGKPQHF. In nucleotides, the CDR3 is TGTGCCAGCTCAATTACCCAACCCGGGACAGGGAAGCCCCAGCATTTT.

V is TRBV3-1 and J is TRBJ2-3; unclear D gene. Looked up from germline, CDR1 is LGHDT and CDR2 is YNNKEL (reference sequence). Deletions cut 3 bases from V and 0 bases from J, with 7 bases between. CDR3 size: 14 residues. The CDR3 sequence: CASSQRSSTDTQYF. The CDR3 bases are TGTGCCAGCAGCCAGCGCTCTAGCACAGATACGCAGTATTTT.

The CDR3 region has the DNA TGCAGCGCCCCTGGGACAGGGGTTCCGCAAGAGACCCAGTACTTC. Its translation is CSAPGTGVPQETQYF. The V gene is TRBV29-1, the J gene TRBJ2-5, with 10 positions matching TRBD1. This CDR3 contains 15 residues. Losses at the gene ends were 7 bases for V and 2 bases for J; bases not matched to a gene: 10. In germline, CDR1 is SQVTM, CDR2 ANQGSEA.

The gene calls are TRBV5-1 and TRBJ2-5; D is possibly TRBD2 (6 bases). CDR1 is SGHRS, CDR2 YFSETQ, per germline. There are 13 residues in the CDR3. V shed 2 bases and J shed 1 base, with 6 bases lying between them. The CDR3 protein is CASSFSGQETQYF. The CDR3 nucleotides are TGCGCCAGCAGCTTTAGCGGCCAAGAGACCCAGTACTTC.

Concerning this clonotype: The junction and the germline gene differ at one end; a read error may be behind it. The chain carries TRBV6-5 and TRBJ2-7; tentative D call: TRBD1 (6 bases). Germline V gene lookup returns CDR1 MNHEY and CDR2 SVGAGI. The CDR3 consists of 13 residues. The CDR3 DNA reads TGTGCCAGCAGGCGGACAGCCTCCAACGAGCAGTACTTC. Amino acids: CASRRTASNEQYF.

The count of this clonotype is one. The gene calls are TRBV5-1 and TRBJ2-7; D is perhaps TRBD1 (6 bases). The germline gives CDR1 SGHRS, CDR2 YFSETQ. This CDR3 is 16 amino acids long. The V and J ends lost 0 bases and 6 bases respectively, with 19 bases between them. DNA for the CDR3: TGCGCCAGCAGCTTGGAGACGACAGGCGGTGGTCTCGAGCAGTACTTC. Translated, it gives CASSLETTGGGLEQYF.

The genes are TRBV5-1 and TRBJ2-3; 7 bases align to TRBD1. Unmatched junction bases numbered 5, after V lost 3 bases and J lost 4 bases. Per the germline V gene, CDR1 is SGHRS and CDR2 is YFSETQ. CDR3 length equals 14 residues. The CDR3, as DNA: TGCGCCAGCAGCTCCCGACAGGGCGCAGATACGCAGTATTTT. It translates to CASSSRQGADTQYF.

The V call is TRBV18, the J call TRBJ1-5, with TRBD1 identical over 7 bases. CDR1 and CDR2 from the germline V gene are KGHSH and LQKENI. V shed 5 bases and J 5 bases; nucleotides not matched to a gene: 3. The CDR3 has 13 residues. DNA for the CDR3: TGTGCCAGCTCAGCCGACAGGGATCAGCCCCAGCATTTT. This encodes CASSADRDQPQHF.

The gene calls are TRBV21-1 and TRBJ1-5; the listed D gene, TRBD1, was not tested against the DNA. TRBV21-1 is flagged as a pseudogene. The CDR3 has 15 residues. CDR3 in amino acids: CASSKGRRRRQPQHF. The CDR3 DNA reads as TGTGCCAGCAGCAAAGGTCGAAGGAGGCGTCAGCCCCAGCATTTT.